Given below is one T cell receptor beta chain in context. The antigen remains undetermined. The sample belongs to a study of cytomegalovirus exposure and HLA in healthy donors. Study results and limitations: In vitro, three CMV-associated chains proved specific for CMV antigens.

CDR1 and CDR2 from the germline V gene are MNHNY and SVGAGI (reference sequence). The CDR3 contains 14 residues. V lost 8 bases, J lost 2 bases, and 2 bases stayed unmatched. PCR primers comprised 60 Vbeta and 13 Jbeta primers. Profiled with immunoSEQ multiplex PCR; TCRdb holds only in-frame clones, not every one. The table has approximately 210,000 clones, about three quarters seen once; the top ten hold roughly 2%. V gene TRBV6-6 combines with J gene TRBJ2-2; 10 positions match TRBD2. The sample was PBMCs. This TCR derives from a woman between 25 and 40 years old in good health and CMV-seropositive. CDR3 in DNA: TGTGCCAGCCGGACTAGCGGAAACACCGGGGAGCTGTTTTTT. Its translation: CASRTSGNTGELFF.